This TCR beta chain was captured in a study of blood T cells in healthy people across ages. Each individual donor underwent a draw of 8 to 10 milliliters of peripheral blood. Total RNA extracted from each sample amounted to at least 6 micrograms. The CDR3 spans 13 residues. Germline assignment: CDR1 LGHDT and CDR2 YNNKEL (reference sequence). Trimming removed 4 bases from V and 5 bases from J, with 11 bases in between. With a J-beta primer mix and a sample-barcoded 5' primer, a second PCR ran roughly 6 to 12 cycles. A 12-random-nucleotide template-switch adaptor tagged each cDNA molecule. TCRdb reanalysed the 5' RACE reads using MiXCR and keeps one entry per CDR3 protein. This table holds 650,000 to 700,000 distinct CDR3 sequences, approximately 29% found once.

The V call is TRBV3-1, the J call TRBJ1-1, with D uncertain. The source of this sequence is an elderly woman in good health. Sequenced input: blood. The CDR3 DNA sequence: TGTGCCAGCAGCCTCATGCGGGGAACTGAAGCTTTCTTT. Amino acids: CASSLMRGTEAFF.